This TCR beta chain was sequenced during a study of blood T cell repertoires in COVID-19. Study overall: COVID-19 samples, acute and convalescent, were from the United States, Italy and Spain.

Study processing details: Amplification from reference gene primers served as the basis for estimated nucleated cell counts. The method was immunoSEQ multiplex PCR; TCRdb's version includes in-frame clones alone and lacks a portion of them. V, J and clone size are those of that table, while D and trimming were read from the DNA. The sample lists some 120,000 clones, about four fifths occurring once. Trimming took 2 bases from V and 10 from J; bases not matched to a gene: 4. The CDR3 sequence is 14 residues long. The germline V gene has CDR1 SGHVS and CDR2 FNYEAQ. There are a few counts of this clone. The sequencing input was peripheral blood. The rearrangement links TRBV7-6 to TRBJ1-6, with 8 nucleotides matching TRBD1. This TCR came from a human donor in a cohort sampled during active COVID-19. The CDR3 here is CASSLRRTGSPLHF. CDR3 DNA sequence: TGTGCCAGCAGCTTACGAAGGACAGGGTCACCCCTCCACTTT.